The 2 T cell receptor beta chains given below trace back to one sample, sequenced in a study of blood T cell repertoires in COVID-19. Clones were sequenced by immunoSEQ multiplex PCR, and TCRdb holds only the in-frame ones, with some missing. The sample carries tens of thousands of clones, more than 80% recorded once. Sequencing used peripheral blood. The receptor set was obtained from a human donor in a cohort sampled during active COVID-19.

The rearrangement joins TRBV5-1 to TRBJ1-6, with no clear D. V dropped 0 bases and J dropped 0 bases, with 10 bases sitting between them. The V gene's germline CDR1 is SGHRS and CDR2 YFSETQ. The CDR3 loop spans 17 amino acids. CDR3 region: CASSLEGGSSYNSPLHF. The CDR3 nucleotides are TGCGCCAGCAGCTTGGAGGGTGGGAGCTCCTATAATTCACCCCTCCACTTT.

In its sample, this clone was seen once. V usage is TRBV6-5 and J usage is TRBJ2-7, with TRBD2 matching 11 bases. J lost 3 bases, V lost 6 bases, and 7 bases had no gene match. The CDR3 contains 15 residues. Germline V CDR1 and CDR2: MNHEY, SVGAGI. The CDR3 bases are TGTGCCAGCAGCCAACCGACTAGCGGGAACTACGAGCAGTACTTC. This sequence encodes CASSQPTSGNYEQYF.